This TCR beta chain was recovered during a study of T cell changes during pregnancy in multiple sclerosis. CDR3 length: 14 residues. J gave up 6 bases and V 1 base, and 8 bases lay outside the gene matches. Germline V lookup: CDR1 GTSNPN, CDR2 SVGIG (reference sequence). TCRdb keeps only in-frame clones here, not all; method: immunoSEQ multiplex PCR. The sample records 50,000 or so clones, just over 90% being singletons. The sequence came from a female donor with multiple sclerosis, enrolled in a pregnancy study. Sequencing used peripheral blood, obtained in the second trimester of pregnancy. This chain links TRBV30 with TRBJ1-2; 7 positions agree with TRBD1. For the CDR3, the DNA is TGTGCCTGGAGTGGTTCGACAGGGCCCAATGGCTACACCTTC. Translated: CAWSGSTGPNGYTF.